These 26 T cell receptor beta chains came from one sample sequenced in a study of blood T cell repertoires in COVID-19. Here immunoSEQ multiplex PCR was the method, and the copy in TCRdb shows in-frame clones only, minus some. The sample shows 200,000 to 300,000 clones, about four fifths of them seen only once. Sequenced input: peripheral blood. The receptors originated from a man of 80 years or more with acute or convalescent COVID-19.

This chain links TRBV12-3 or TRBV12-4 with TRBJ1-1, with TRBD1 matching over 8 bases. The CDR3 totals 13 residues. Trimming cost V 8 bases and J 5 bases; bases outside gene matches: 7. The CDR3 is CASVQGAGTEAFF. CDR3 DNA sequence: TGTGCCAGCGTCCAGGGGGCGGGGACTGAAGCTTTCTTT.

This clone was detected once. The gene calls are TRBV12-3 or TRBV12-4 and TRBJ1-3; no clear D gene. CDR3 length: 12 amino acids. Trimming shortened V by 3 bases and J by 3 bases, and 3 bases separated the two germline ends. The CDR3 nucleotides are TGTGCCAGCAGTTTTATTGGAAACACCATATATTTT. Translating gives CASSFIGNTIYF.

The V and J genes are TRBV11-2 and TRBJ2-3; 7 bases are a match to TRBD2. The length of the CDR3 is 16 residues. Germline CDR1 SGHAT, CDR2 FQNNGV. Trimming at V came to 1 base and at J to 2 bases, leaving 6 bases not matched to a gene. CDR3 DNA sequence: TGTGCCAGCAGCTTAGGGTTTGGGACTATCACAGATACGCAGTATTTT. Its protein is CASSLGFGTITDTQYF. Complete variable domain (other parts from reference TRBV11-2 and TRBJ2-3): EAGVAQSPRYKIIEKRQSVAFWCNPISGHATLYWYQQILGQGPKLLIQFQNNGVVDDSQLPKDRFSAERLKGVDSTLKIQPAKLEDSAVYLCASSLGFGTITDTQYFGPGTRLTVL.

In DNA, the CDR3 is TGTGCCAGCAGCCTCAGACAGGGCTTTGGCTACACCTTC. This codes for CASSLRQGFGYTF. The chain combines TRBV7-9 with TRBJ1-2, with TRBD1 identical over 7 bases. The germline V gene encodes CDR1 SEHNR and CDR2 FQNEAQ (reference sequence). The CDR3 runs to 13 residues. The ends lost 5 bases at V and 7 bases at J; junction bases unmatched: 7.

The V gene is TRBV28, the J gene TRBJ1-1, with no clear D. The CDR3 spans 14 residues. Germline CDR1 is MDHEN and CDR2 is SYDVKM. V was clipped by 5 bases and J by 3 bases, with 13 bases between them. CDR3 nucleotides: TGTGCCAGCAGTCGCCGGAGAGGGCACACTGAAGCTTTCTTT. It translates to CASSRRRGHTEAFF.

There are a few counts of this clone. This chain connects TRBV15 to TRBJ1-2; D is uncertain. CDR1 and CDR2 from the germline V gene are LNHNV and YYDKDF (reference sequence). Trimming removed 0 bases from V and 1 base from J, with 3 bases in between. This CDR3 contains 13 residues. CDR3 in amino acids: CATSRDYNYGYTF. The CDR3 DNA follows: TGTGCCACCAGCAGAGATTATAACTATGGCTACACCTTC.

The gene calls are TRBV28 and TRBJ1-2, with 7 bases identical to TRBD1. This CDR3 contains 15 residues. The junction had 7 bases not matched to a gene; V was cut back by 2 bases and J by 4 bases. Germline CDR1 reads MDHEN; CDR2 reads SYDVKM. The CDR3 nucleotides are TGTGCCAGCAGTTTAGGGACAGTTCCCTTCTATGGCTACACCTTC. It specifies CASSLGTVPFYGYTF.

V gene TRBV4-1 combines with J gene TRBJ1-1; D is perhaps TRBD1 (5 bases). Germline lookup yields CDR1 MGHRA and CDR2 YSYEKL. V was clipped by 0 bases and J by 2 bases, with 10 bases between them. This CDR3 is built from 15 residues. Written as DNA, the CDR3 is TGCGCCAGCAGCCAAGATGGGGCAGGAAACACTGAAGCTTTCTTT. The encoded protein is CASSQDGAGNTEAFF.

The chain links TRBV10-1 to TRBJ1-6; weak D call: TRBD1 (5 bases). This CDR3 contains 13 residues. With 6 bases removed from V and 13 bases from J, the gap between germline ends came to 16 bases. CDR1 is WNHNN, CDR2 SYGVQD, per germline (reference sequence). This chain's CDR3 is CASSALDTAPLHF. The CDR3 nucleotides read TGCGCCAGCAGCGCGCTGGACACGGCGCCCCTCCACTTT.

This clone was recorded a few times. The chain joins TRBV5-6 to TRBJ2-7; 7 positions agree with TRBD1. Looked up from germline, CDR1 is SGHDT and CDR2 is YYEEEE. The CDR3 loop spans 14 amino acids. V lost 0 bases, J lost 10 bases, and 10 bases stayed unmatched. The CDR3 is CASSLVPTGVEQYF. The CDR3 nucleotides read TGTGCCAGCAGCTTGGTCCCCACAGGGGTTGAACAGTACTTC.

The chain employs TRBV6-5 and TRBJ2-4; tentatively, D is TRBD1 (5 bases). Germline lookup yields CDR1 MNHEY and CDR2 SVGAGI. Trimming cost V 7 bases and J 5 bases, with 18 bases left between them. This CDR3 has 15 residues. The CDR3 DNA sequence: TGTGCCAGCACCCAGGGTAGTGGGAATGAAAACATTCAGTACTTC. It yields the protein CASTQGSGNENIQYF.

J is TRBJ2-7 and V is TRBV6-5, with 9 bases aligning to TRBD1. Germline CDR1 is MNHEY and CDR2 is SVGAGI. Trimming at V came to 6 bases and at J to 4 bases, leaving 7 bases not matched to a gene. The CDR3 is made up of 14 amino acids. CDR3 in DNA: TGTGCCAGCAGGGGACCGGGACAGGGTTACGAGCAGTACTTC. Protein sequence: CASRGPGQGYEQYF.

The rearrangement links TRBV7-6 to TRBJ2-5, with D possibly matching TRBD2 (5 bases). Trimming left V 2 bases short and J 2 bases short, with 15 bases between. There are 16 residues in the CDR3. In germline, CDR1 is SGHVS, CDR2 FNYEAQ. CDR3 amino acids: CASSLSVSTGQETQYF. The CDR3 region has the DNA TGTGCCAGCAGCTTATCTGTTAGTACGGGGCAAGAGACCCAGTACTTC.

The CDR3 DNA is TGCGCCAGCAGCTTGCCCCCGGGCGAGCAGTACTTC. It yields the protein CASSLPPGEQYF. The chain couples TRBV5-1 to TRBJ2-7, with no clear D. The CDR3 contains 12 residues. The germline V and J ends were trimmed by 1 base and 6 bases, with 8 bases remaining between them. CDR1 and CDR2 from the germline V gene are SGHRS and YFSETQ.

This chain joins TRBV11-2 and TRBJ2-1; TRBD2 agrees at 11 bases. With V trimmed by 2 bases and J by 7 bases, 7 bases remained unmatched. This CDR3 contains 16 residues. Germline V gene lookup returns CDR1 SGHAT and CDR2 FQNNGV. CDR3: CASSLISGRASNEQFF. DNA for the CDR3: TGTGCCAGCAGCTTAATTAGCGGGAGGGCCAGTAATGAGCAGTTCTTC.

This chain connects TRBV28 to TRBJ1-2; weak D call: TRBD1 (6 bases). V lost 6 bases and J lost 10, with 15 bases in between. Germline V gene data show CDR1 as MDHEN and CDR2 as SYDVKM. This CDR3 has 12 residues. The CDR3 spells CASRQQGPIYTF. The CDR3 region has the DNA TGTGCCAGCAGGCAACAGGGCCCAATCTACACCTTC.

V and J are TRBV5-1 and TRBJ2-1; D might be TRBD1 (7 bases). CDR3 length equals 16 residues. CDR1 is SGHRS and CDR2 is YFSETQ in the germline V gene. Between the trimmed V and J ends, which lost 7 bases and 5 bases, there was a span of 22 bases. The chain's CDR3 is CASASGTPRGNNEQFF. DNA of the CDR3: TGCGCCAGCGCTTCGGGGACTCCCAGGGGGAACAATGAGCAGTTCTTC.

This chain uses TRBV5-1 with TRBJ1-5; 8 bases match TRBD1. Germline V gene data show CDR1 as SGHRS and CDR2 as YFSETQ. Trimming took 3 bases from V and 6 from J; bases not matched to a gene: 14. This CDR3 has 17 amino acids. CDR3 region: CASSWELRGLGCQPQHF. Here the CDR3 DNA reads TGCGCCAGCAGCTGGGAACTCAGGGGGCTGGGTTGTCAGCCCCAGCATTTT.

The chain uses TRBV7-9 and TRBJ2-3, with 8 bases identical to TRBD1. Germline V gene data show CDR1 as SEHNR and CDR2 as FQNEAQ (reference sequence). With V trimmed by 3 bases and J by 6 bases, 8 bases remained unmatched. CDR3 length equals 15 residues. CDR3 DNA sequence: TGTGCCAGCAGCTTCTACCTCAGGGGGCTGGATACGCAGTATTTT. This encodes CASSFYLRGLDTQYF.

The chain has TRBV30 and TRBJ1-6; D possibly corresponds to TRBD1 (5 bases). Germline CDR1 GTSNPN, CDR2 SVGIG (reference sequence). V was trimmed by 0 bases and J by 7 bases, leaving 13 bases between them. The CDR3 totals 15 residues. The CDR3 DNA sequence: TGTGCCTGGAGTGTACAGGCCCCAGGAAATTCACCCCTCCACTTT. As protein: CAWSVQAPGNSPLHF.

In its sample, this clone was seen a few times. The gene calls are TRBV2 and TRBJ1-4; D possibly corresponds to TRBD1 (6 bases). V shed 4 bases and J shed 7 bases, with 19 bases lying between them. Germline CDR1 and CDR2: SNHLY and FYNNEI. CDR3 length: 16 residues. In DNA form, the CDR3 reads TGTGCCAGCAGTGGGCGGGACACCCGGGAGGGTGAAAAACTGTTTTTT. Its protein is CASSGRDTREGEKLFF.

The CDR3 protein is CASSLSGTGMGEQYF. As DNA, the CDR3 is TGTGCCAGCAGTTTATCTGGGACAGGGATGGGCGAGCAGTACTTC. The rearrangement uses TRBV28 and TRBJ2-7; TRBD1 aligns across 9 bases. There are 15 residues in the CDR3. Trimming took 1 base from V and 6 from J; bases not matched to a gene: 7. CDR1 is MDHEN, CDR2 SYDVKM, per germline.

The sample holds a few counts of this clone. V is TRBV28 and J is TRBJ1-1; TRBD1 matches at 8 bases. Germline values: CDR1 MDHEN, CDR2 SYDVKM. This CDR3 is 14 amino acids long. V was pared by 5 bases and J by 0 bases, with 2 bases of the junction left unmatched. The CDR3 DNA reads TGTGCCAGCAGTGGACAGGGCATGAACACTGAAGCTTTCTTT. Amino acid sequence: CASSGQGMNTEAFF.

V usage is TRBV7-8 and J usage is TRBJ1-1; maybe TRBD1 (5 bases). The CDR3 consists of 16 residues. The V gene lost 4 bases and the J gene lost 6 bases, with 21 bases spanning the gap. Germline V gene lookup returns CDR1 SGHVS and CDR2 FQNEAQ. CDR3 sequence: CASSSVGGVLGSEAFF. In DNA, the CDR3 is TGTGCCAGCAGCTCGGTGGGGGGAGTTCTTGGCTCTGAAGCTTTCTTT. Drawing the rest from reference TRBV7-8 and TRBJ1-1, the complete variable domain is GAGVSQSPRYKVAKRGQDVALRCDPISGHVSLFWYQQALGQGPEFLTYFQNEAQLDKSGLPSDRFFAERPEGSVSTLKIQRTQQEDSAVYLCASSSVGGVLGSEAFFGQGTRLTVV.

The rearrangement links TRBV10-1 to TRBJ2-7, with 9 bases fitting TRBD2. V dropped 3 bases and J dropped 1; count of bases not matched to a gene: 7. Germline loops: CDR1 WNHNN, CDR2 SYGVQD (reference sequence). The CDR3 sequence is 16 residues long. CDR3 nucleotide sequence: TGCGCCAGCAGTGACCTACCGGGACTAGCTTCCTACGAGCAGTACTTC. Translated, it gives CASSDLPGLASYEQYF.

This clone occurred once. The rearrangement uses TRBV7-9 and TRBJ2-5, with D perhaps TRBD1 (6 bases). Germline V lookup: CDR1 SEHNR, CDR2 FQNEAQ (reference sequence). The CDR3 loop spans 15 amino acids. Trimming cost V 2 bases and J 3 bases, with 13 bases left between them. The CDR3 here is CASSLISGQKETQYF. CDR3 coding DNA: TGTGCCAGCAGCTTAATTTCGGGACAAAAAGAGACCCAGTACTTC.